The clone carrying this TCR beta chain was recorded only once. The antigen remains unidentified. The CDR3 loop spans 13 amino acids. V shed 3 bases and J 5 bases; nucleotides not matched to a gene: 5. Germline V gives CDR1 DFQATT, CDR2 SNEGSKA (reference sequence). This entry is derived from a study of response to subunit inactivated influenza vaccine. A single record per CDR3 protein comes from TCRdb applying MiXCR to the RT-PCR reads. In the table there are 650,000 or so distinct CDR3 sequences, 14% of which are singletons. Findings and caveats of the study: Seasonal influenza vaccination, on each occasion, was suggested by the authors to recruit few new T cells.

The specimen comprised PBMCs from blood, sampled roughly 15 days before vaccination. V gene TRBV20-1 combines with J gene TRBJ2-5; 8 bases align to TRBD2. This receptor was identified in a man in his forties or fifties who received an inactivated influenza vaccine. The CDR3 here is CSARGGLDETQYF. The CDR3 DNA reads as TGCAGTGCTAGGGGGGGACTAGACGAGACCCAGTACTTC.